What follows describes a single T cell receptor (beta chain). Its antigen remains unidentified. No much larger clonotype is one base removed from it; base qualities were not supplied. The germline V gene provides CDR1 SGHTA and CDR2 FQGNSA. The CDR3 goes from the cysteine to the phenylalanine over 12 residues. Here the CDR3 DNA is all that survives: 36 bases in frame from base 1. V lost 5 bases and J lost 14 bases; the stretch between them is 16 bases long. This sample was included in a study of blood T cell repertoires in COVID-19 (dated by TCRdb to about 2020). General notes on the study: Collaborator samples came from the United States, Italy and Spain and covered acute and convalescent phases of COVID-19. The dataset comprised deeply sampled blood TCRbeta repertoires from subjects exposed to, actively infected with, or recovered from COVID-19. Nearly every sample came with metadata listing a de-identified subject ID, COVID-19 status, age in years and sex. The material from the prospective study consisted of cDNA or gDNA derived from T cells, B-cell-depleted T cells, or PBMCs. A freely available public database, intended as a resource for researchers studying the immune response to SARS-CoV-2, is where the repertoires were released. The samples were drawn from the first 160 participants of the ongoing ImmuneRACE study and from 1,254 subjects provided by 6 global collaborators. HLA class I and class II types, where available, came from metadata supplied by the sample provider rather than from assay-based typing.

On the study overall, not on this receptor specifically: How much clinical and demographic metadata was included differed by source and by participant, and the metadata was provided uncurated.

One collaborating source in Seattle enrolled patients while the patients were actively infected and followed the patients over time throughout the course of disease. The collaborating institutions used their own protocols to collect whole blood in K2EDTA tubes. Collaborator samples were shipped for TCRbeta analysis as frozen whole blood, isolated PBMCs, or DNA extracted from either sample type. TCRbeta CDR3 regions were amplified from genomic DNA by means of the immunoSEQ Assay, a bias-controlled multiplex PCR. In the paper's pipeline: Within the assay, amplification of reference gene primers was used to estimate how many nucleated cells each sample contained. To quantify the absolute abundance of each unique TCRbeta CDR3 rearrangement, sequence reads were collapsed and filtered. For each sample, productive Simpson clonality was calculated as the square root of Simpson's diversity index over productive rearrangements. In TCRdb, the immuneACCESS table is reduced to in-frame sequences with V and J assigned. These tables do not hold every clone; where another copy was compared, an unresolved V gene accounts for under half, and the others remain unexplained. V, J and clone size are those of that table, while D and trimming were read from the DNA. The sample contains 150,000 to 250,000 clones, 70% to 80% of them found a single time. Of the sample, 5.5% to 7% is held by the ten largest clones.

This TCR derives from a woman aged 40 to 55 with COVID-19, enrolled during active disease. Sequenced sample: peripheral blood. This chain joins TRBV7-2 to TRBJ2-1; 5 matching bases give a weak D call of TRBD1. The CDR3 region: CASSNRLSHEFF. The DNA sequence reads TGTGCCAGCAGCAACAGGCTAAGTCATGAGTTCTTC.